This TCR beta chain comes out of a study of vaccination effects on CD4 cells after COVID-19. TCRdb's table, derived via immunoSEQ multiplex PCR, lists solely in-frame clones and lacks some. The sample holds roughly 27,000 clones, under 90% seen once. As concerns this clone: Its antigen remains unidentified.

Viral peptide pools were used in the ViraFEST assay to expand antigen-specific CD4+ T cells, and sequencing came afterward. Having been cultured for roughly 11 days, the cells underwent CD4+ T cell isolation. It was two doses of either the BNT162b2 or mRNA-1273 vaccine that participants received. Prior SARS-CoV-2 infection was absent in the vaccine recipients, as shown by negative nucleocapsid antibodies. Supplemented with roughly 9.6 IU/ml IL-2 and about 10 ug/ml peptides, more than 1.5 million PBMC per well were kept in culture. Cells had half their medium changed to IL-2 medium on days 3 and 7. The sequence was obtained from a human donor who received a COVID-19 vaccine. Some clones in this sample may be carry-over from other donors' samples. Here the sequenced sample was CD4+ T cells from PBMCs cultured with HCoV-NL63 spike peptides, taken after COVID-19 vaccination.

The CDR3 DNA reads as TGTGCCAGCAGCCCCAATATAGGAGGGGCTAATGAAAAACTGTTTTTT. Translation gives CASSPNIGGANEKLFF. The J gene is TRBJ1-4, the V gene TRBV9, with D possibly TRBD1 on 5 matching bases. V lost 4 bases and J 3 bases, leaving 16 bases between the germline ends. This CDR3 has 16 residues. Germline CDR1 is SGDLS and CDR2 is YYNGEE.